One and the same sample provided the 28 T cell receptor beta chains below, sequenced in a study of early T cells in non-severe SARS-CoV-2 infection. MiXCR, run by TCRdb on the 5' RACE reads, gives a single entry per CDR3 protein. The table shows under 85,000 distinct CDR3 sequences, with around 13% occurring only once. The sequenced sample was whole blood. The receptors were sampled from an adult who was a healthcare worker with PCR-confirmed SARS-CoV-2 infection or an uninfected control (not recorded which).

This clonotype has ten or more counts. V is TRBV11-2 and J is TRBJ2-4; D remains ambiguous. The CDR3 extends over 15 amino acids. Germline CDR1 reads SGHAT; CDR2 reads FQNNGV. V was clipped by 0 bases and J by 0 bases, with 6 bases between them. CDR3: CASSLDVLAKNIQYF. CDR3 DNA sequence: TGTGCCAGCAGCTTAGATGTCTTAGCCAAAAACATTCAGTACTTC.

Ten or more counts support this clonotype. This CDR3 reads CASSIWTGSDTQYF. In DNA form, the CDR3 reads TGTGCCAGCAGCATCTGGACAGGGTCAGATACGCAGTATTTT. The chain is built from TRBV7-6 and TRBJ2-3; 8 nucleotides align to TRBD1. V shed 5 bases and J 4 bases; nucleotides not matched to a gene: 5. The germline CDR1 and CDR2 sequences are SGHVS and FNYEAQ. The CDR3 covers 14 residues.

V usage is TRBV2 and J usage is TRBJ1-1; D call uncertain. The CDR3 has 15 amino acids. V lost 3 bases to trimming and J lost 1 base, with 12 bases between them. CDR1 is SNHLY and CDR2 is FYNNEI in the germline V gene. CDR3 bases: TGTGCCAGCAGTGAGGAGGGCGTAAAGAACACTGAAGCTTTCTTT. Translation gives CASSEEGVKNTEAFF.

This clonotype was detected a few times. The V gene is TRBV28, the J gene TRBJ2-1; TRBD2 matches at 11 bases. The germline gives CDR1 MDHEN, CDR2 SYDVKM. The CDR3 sequence is 20 residues long. V shed 4 bases and J 0 bases; nucleotides not matched to a gene: 14. The CDR3 is CASSWGPSGRPLSSYNEQFF. The CDR3 bases are TGTGCCAGCAGTTGGGGTCCTAGCGGGAGGCCCTTAAGCTCCTACAATGAGCAGTTCTTC.

V and J are TRBV29-1 and TRBJ1-2; D remains unclear. Germline CDR1 and CDR2: SQVTM and ANQGSEA. V was trimmed by 4 bases and J by 1 base, leaving 10 bases between them. CDR3 size: 13 residues. CDR3 amino acids: CSVVGGNNYGYTF. CDR3 coding DNA: TGCAGCGTTGTGGGAGGGAATAACTATGGCTACACCTTC.

This rearrangement joins TRBV12-3 or TRBV12-4 to TRBJ1-5, with 7 bases identical to TRBD1. The ends lost 8 bases at V and 5 bases at J; junction bases unmatched: 6. This CDR3 spans 13 amino acids. The CDR3, as DNA: TGTGCCAGCGGAGACAGGGTCGATCAGCCCCAGCATTTT. Translated, it gives CASGDRVDQPQHF.

This clonotype was picked up a small number of times. The chain carries TRBV7-9 and TRBJ1-5; D not resolved. The ends were cut back, 2 bases at V and 3 bases at J, with 11 bases in the middle. The CDR3 totals 15 residues. CDR1 is SEHNR, CDR2 FQNEAQ, per germline (reference sequence). This CDR3 reads CASSLLSQSNQPQHF. For the CDR3, the DNA is TGTGCCAGCAGCTTATTGAGTCAGTCCAATCAGCCCCAGCATTTT.

This clonotype was seen at least ten times. V usage is TRBV6-2 or TRBV6-3 and J usage is TRBJ1-2; D may be TRBD1 (6 bases). The V gene's germline CDR1 is MNHEY and CDR2 SVGEGT. The V gene lost 0 bases and the J gene lost 0 bases, with 11 bases spanning the gap. The CDR3 extends over 16 amino acids. The CDR3 region is CASSYSTGQTNYGYTF. As DNA, the CDR3 is TGTGCCAGCAGTTACTCCACCGGACAGACTAACTATGGCTACACCTTC.

This clonotype appeared many times. The chain carries TRBV27 and TRBJ2-7; the match to TRBD2 covers 10 bases. CDR3 length: 17 residues. The germline gives CDR1 MNHEY, CDR2 SMNVEV (reference sequence). Germline trimming cut 6 bases from V and 5 bases from J; bases unmatched to any gene: 16. The CDR3 DNA sequence: TGTGCCAGCAGGCAGACCGTTAGAGCGGGAGGGCCGGACGAGCAGTACTTC. Amino acid sequence: CASRQTVRAGGPDEQYF.

The chain employs TRBV12-3 or TRBV12-4 and TRBJ2-7, with TRBD1 matching 8 bases. Unmatched junction bases numbered 12, after V lost 5 bases and J lost 3 bases. CDR3 length equals 16 residues. The CDR3 nucleotides are TGTGCCAGCAGTGTTGGACAGGGAGAAGAGGTCTACGAGCAGTACTTC. Protein product: CASSVGQGEEVYEQYF.

This chain connects TRBV7-9 to TRBJ2-1, with D possibly being TRBD1 or TRBD2 (5 bases each). In germline, CDR1 is SEHNR, CDR2 FQNEAQ (reference sequence). V lost 4 bases and J lost 9, with 13 bases in between. The CDR3 is 13 amino acids. The CDR3 DNA sequence: TGTGCCAGCAGCTCACCGCCTGGGGGTGAGCAGTTCTTC. Translated, it gives CASSSPPGGEQFF.

This clonotype has a handful of counts. The chain is built from TRBV29-1 and TRBJ2-1; D possibly corresponds to TRBD2 (5 bases). Trimming stripped 7 bases from V and 3 bases from J, with 10 bases between. Germline V gives CDR1 SQVTM, CDR2 ANQGSEA. This CDR3 region has 12 residues. CDR3 DNA sequence: TGCAGCGCGGACTTCCTCTACAATGAGCAGTTCTTC. Its translation: CSADFLYNEQFF.

This clonotype was counted at least ten times. This sequence joins TRBV12-3 or TRBV12-4 and TRBJ2-3; D remains unclear. The V gene lost 0 bases and the J gene lost 7 bases, with 11 bases spanning the gap. The CDR3 loop spans 14 amino acids. The CDR3 DNA is TGTGCCAGCAGTTTAGCGCAGTCGGAGAATACGCAGTATTTT. Its translation: CASSLAQSENTQYF.

The rearrangement uses TRBV29-1 and TRBJ2-5; D uncertain. CDR3 length: 9 residues. Trimming stripped 4 bases from V and 9 bases from J, with 6 bases between. Germline CDR1 reads SQVTM; CDR2 reads ANQGSEA. Here the CDR3 reads CSVGVPQYF. The CDR3 DNA reads as TGCAGCGTTGGGGTACCCCAGTACTTC. Filled out from reference TRBV29-1 and TRBJ2-5, the complete variable domain reads SAVISQKPSRDICQRGTSLTIQCQVDSQVTMMFWYRQQPGQSLTLIATANQGSEATYESGFVIDKFPISRPNLTFSTLTVSNMSPEDSSIYLCSVGVPQYFGPGTRLLVL.

This clonotype was seen at least ten times. The chain combines TRBV6-2 or TRBV6-3 with TRBJ2-7, with D possibly matching TRBD1 (5 bases). The V gene's germline CDR1 is MNHEY and CDR2 SVGEGT. This CDR3 comprises 15 residues. V was shortened by 7 bases and J by 1 base, with 17 bases between the two germline ends. The CDR3 DNA follows: TGTGCCAGCAAACTCGGCCGGACACTTTCCTACGAGCAGTACTTC. Amino acid sequence: CASKLGRTLSYEQYF.

The V and J genes are TRBV5-5 and TRBJ2-1; the match to TRBD2 covers 8 bases. This CDR3 region has 17 residues. Losses at the gene ends were 9 bases for V and 4 bases for J; bases not matched to a gene: 18. In germline, CDR1 is SGHKS, CDR2 YYEKEE (reference sequence). Here the CDR3 reads CATLPRLAGSVYNEQFF. In nucleotides, the CDR3 is TGTGCCACGCTGCCGCGGCTAGCGGGCTCGGTTTACAATGAGCAGTTCTTC.

The gene calls are TRBV29-1 and TRBJ1-3, with a tentative D call TRBD1 (6 bases). This CDR3 comprises 14 residues. CDR1 is SQVTM, CDR2 ANQGSEA, per germline. Trimming removed 6 bases from V and 0 bases from J, with 12 bases in between. Here the CDR3 reads CSVKRTASGNTIYF. In nucleotides, the CDR3 is TGCAGCGTCAAGCGGACAGCCTCTGGAAACACCATATATTTT.

The chain joins TRBV5-1 to TRBJ2-5, with 9 bases identical to TRBD1. The CDR3 has 13 amino acids. CDR1 is SGHRS, CDR2 YFSETQ, per germline. The V segment lost 4 bases and the J segment 4 bases; nucleotides outside the gene matches: 2. CDR3: CASSGTGTETQYF. The CDR3 nucleotides are TGCGCCAGCAGCGGGACAGGGACAGAGACCCAGTACTTC.

This clonotype showed up many times. The rearrangement uses TRBV10-3 and TRBJ2-3; 8 bases match TRBD2. Germline V lookup: CDR1 ENHRY, CDR2 SYGVKD. The CDR3 covers 12 residues. V dropped 8 bases and J dropped 6; count of bases not matched to a gene: 4. The chain's CDR3 is CAIGGRTDTQYF. DNA for the CDR3: TGTGCCATCGGCGGGAGGACGGATACGCAGTATTTT.

The genes are TRBV5-4 and TRBJ2-7, with 13 bases that match TRBD2. Looked up from germline, CDR1 is SGHNT and CDR2 is YYREEE (reference sequence). The CDR3 covers 14 residues. The ends lost 4 bases at V and 7 bases at J; junction bases unmatched: 5. The CDR3 region is CASSQGLAGREQYF. In nucleotides, the CDR3 is TGTGCCAGCAGCCAGGGACTAGCGGGACGGGAGCAGTACTTC.

This rearrangement joins TRBV6-6 to TRBJ1-1; TRBD1 matches 9 bases. The germline V gene encodes CDR1 MNHNY and CDR2 SVGAGI (reference sequence). V dropped 0 bases and J dropped 11; count of bases not matched to a gene: 1. The CDR3 is 12 residues long. CDR3 loop: CASSYSQGAAFF. CDR3 sequence (DNA): TGTGCCAGCAGTTACTCACAGGGGGCCGCTTTCTTT.

This clonotype was counted ten times or more. The V call is TRBV25-1, the J call TRBJ2-7; no clear D gene. CDR3 length equals 13 residues. Germline V gives CDR1 MGHDK, CDR2 SYGVNS. The ends were cut back, 2 bases at V and 3 bases at J, with 8 bases in the middle. CDR3 region: CASSERNLYEQYF. Written as DNA, the CDR3 is TGTGCCAGCAGTGAAAGAAACCTCTACGAGCAGTACTTC.

The rearrangement joins TRBV28 to TRBJ2-7; 11 nucleotides align to TRBD2. CDR1 MDHEN and CDR2 SYDVKM come from the germline V gene. The length of the CDR3 is 16 residues. With V trimmed by 4 bases and J by 3 bases, 8 bases remained unmatched. CDR3 DNA: TGTGCCAGCAGTTCTAGCGGGAGGACGGCCCTCTACGAGCAGTACTTC. It translates to CASSSSGRTALYEQYF.

This clonotype was detected only a few times. The chain links TRBV20-1 to TRBJ1-2, with TRBD1 as a possible D gene (5 bases). The V and J ends lost 6 bases and 2 bases respectively, with 13 bases between them. This CDR3 contains 13 residues. From germline, CDR1 is DFQATT and CDR2 SNEGSKA (reference sequence). The CDR3 sequence: CSATRGVNYGYTF. CDR3 nucleotide sequence: TGCAGTGCCACCCGGGGGGTAAACTATGGCTACACCTTC.

This clonotype showed up just a few times. This rearrangement joins TRBV28 to TRBJ1-1, with unresolved D. The ends were cut back, 3 bases at V and 0 bases at J, with 8 bases in the middle. Per germline, CDR1 MDHEN and CDR2 SYDVKM. This CDR3 has 14 amino acids. As DNA, the CDR3 is TGTGCCAGCAGTTTGGGGAGCATGAACACTGAAGCTTTCTTT. Amino acid sequence: CASSLGSMNTEAFF.

The chain has TRBV27 and TRBJ2-1; either TRBD1 or TRBD2 may supply D (5 bases each). The CDR3 runs to 16 residues. Germline V gives CDR1 MNHEY, CDR2 SMNVEV (reference sequence). The V end was cut by 5 bases, the J end by 15 bases, with 29 bases between. The CDR3 nucleotides are TGTGCCAGCAGTACTACGGCCGGGACCCGGACTCGCCGCGGGTTCTTC. Protein sequence: CASSTTAGTRTRRGFF.

This clonotype was counted only a few times. The rearrangement uses TRBV7-2 and TRBJ2-2; weak D call: TRBD1 (6 bases). The germline CDR1 and CDR2 sequences are SGHTA and FQGNSA. The CDR3 sequence is 16 residues long. V lost 3 bases and J 0 bases, leaving 11 bases between the germline ends. In nucleotides, the CDR3 is TGTGCCAGCAGCTTGGGACACCCCGCGAACACCGGGGAGCTGTTTTTT. Encoded protein: CASSLGHPANTGELFF. Complete variable domain (other parts from reference TRBV7-2 and TRBJ2-2): GAGVSQSPSNKVTEKGKDVELRCDPISGHTALYWYRQSLGQGLEFLIYFQGNSAPDKSGLPSDRFSAERTGGSVSTLTIQRTQQEDSAVYLCASSLGHPANTGELFFGEGSRLTVL.

In this sample, this clonotype turned up many times. The chain has TRBV12-3 or TRBV12-4 and TRBJ2-1, with 11 bases identical to TRBD2. This CDR3 spans 18 amino acids. Trimming at V came to 6 bases and at J to 6 bases, leaving 16 bases not matched to a gene. CDR3 amino acids: CASSSRPSGGWISNEQFF. The CDR3 nucleotides read TGTGCCAGCAGCTCCCGGCCTAGCGGGGGGTGGATTAGCAATGAGCAGTTCTTC.